This TCR beta chain comes out of a study of metastatic and nonmetastatic thyroid tumors. Looking at the study overall: Malignant and benign thyroid patients had repertoires compared in peripheral blood and tumor or nodule tissue.

Not a single patient had been given any form of treatment at any point before undergoing thyroid surgery. CDR1 is ENHRY and CDR2 is SYGVKD in the germline V gene. This CDR3 contains 17 residues. Trimming removed 0 bases from V and 13 bases from J, with 27 bases in between. Original processing notes: Built for papillary thyroid cancer, a distant-metastasis classifier drew on CDR3 differences across clinicopathological groups. TCRdb re-called clones from the PCR reads using MiXCR. These V and J calls are TCRdb output, not the study's own analysis. This table holds 30,000 to 35,000 clones, over 12% found once.

The chain is built from TRBV10-3 and TRBJ1-1; perhaps TRBD1 as D (6 bases). This receptor was obtained from a male donor with papillary thyroid cancer or a benign thyroid nodule (not recorded which). Some clones in this sample may be carry-over from other donors' samples. Sequenced material: blood. CDR3 protein: CAISESGGATSGTEFFF. Here the CDR3 DNA reads TGTGCCATCAGTGAGTCGGGGGGCGCAACGTCGGGCACTGAATTTTTCTTT.